A selection of T cell receptor beta chains follows, all from one sample in a study of CD8 T cells in ankylosing spondylitis. TCRdb fed the 5' RACE reads into MiXCR, producing one record per CDR3 protein. Among about 130,000 distinct CDR3 sequences listed, roughly an eighth were seen once. Sequenced input: blood, either unsorted or a sorted T cell fraction (not recorded which). The receptors shown here come from a female donor with ankylosing spondylitis or in good health (not recorded which). Each CDR3 is given with its conserved first and last residue. The D gene is left open where the match is weak. The size entry is marked missing in some rows and otherwise reads once, few, many or a size class.

CDR3nt	CDR3aa	abundance	v_gene	j_gene	d_gene
TGTGCCAGCAGTCGACGAGCGGGAGGGAGCTCCTACGAGCAGTACTTC	CASSRRAGGSSYEQYF	few	TRBV9	TRBJ2-7	TRBD2
TGCGCCAGCAGCTTGGTCGGCAAGGACCCAGAAGAAAAACTGTTTTTT	CASSLVGKDPEEKLFF	many	TRBV5-1	TRBJ1-4	NA
TGTGCCAGCAGCCCATTTGGAGCAGATACGCAGTATTTT	CASSPFGADTQYF	NA	TRBV11-2	TRBJ2-3	NA
TGTGCCAGCAGCACCGACAGGGGGGTTTACGAGCAGTACTTC	CASSTDRGVYEQYF	few	TRBV12-3/TRBV12-4	TRBJ2-7	TRBD1
TGTGCCAGCCTAAGGACTGGCGATTCCTACGAGCAGTACTTC	CASLRTGDSYEQYF	NA	TRBV28	TRBJ2-7	NA
TGCGCCAGCAGCAAGGGACAGACTTCTGGGGCCAACGTCCTGACTTTC	CASSKGQTSGANVLTF	NA	TRBV5-1	TRBJ2-6	TRBD1
TGCAGTGCTTGGACAGCTAACTATGGCTACACCTTC	CSAWTANYGYTF	NA	TRBV20-1	TRBJ1-2	NA
TGCAGCGTTGCTGACCGTGCAACTAATGAAAAACTGTTTTTT	CSVADRATNEKLFF	NA	TRBV29-1	TRBJ1-4	NA
TGTGCCAGCAGCCTAAAGGGGGGGCCTACCGAGCAGTACTTC	CASSLKGGPTEQYF	few	TRBV6-1	TRBJ2-7	NA
TGCAGTGCTAGAGCCGGGACGGCTTACAATGAGCAGTTCTTC	CSARAGTAYNEQFF	NA	TRBV20-1	TRBJ2-1	NA
TGCAGTGCAAGAGACAGGGGGCAGGTGGCTGAAGCTTTCTTT	CSARDRGQVAEAFF	many	TRBV20-1	TRBJ1-1	TRBD1
TGTGCCAGCAGTCCCCTCAAGGGCGAGCAGTACTTC	CASSPLKGEQYF	NA	TRBV12-3/TRBV12-4	TRBJ2-7	NA
TGCGCCAGCAGTCGAACTGATGGCACCGGGGAGCTGTTTTTT	CASSRTDGTGELFF	many	TRBV5-1	TRBJ2-2	NA
TGTGCCACCAGCAGAGGGCAGGACCACTATGGCTACACCTTC	CATSRGQDHYGYTF	NA	TRBV15	TRBJ1-2	NA
TGCGCCAGCAGCTCCGGGACAACGCTGAACACCATATATTTT	CASSSGTTLNTIYF	many	TRBV5-1	TRBJ1-3	NA
TGTGCCAGCAGTTCTCCTAGCGGGGGATGGTATGAGCAGTTCTTC	CASSSPSGGWYEQFF	few	TRBV6-5	TRBJ2-1	TRBD2
TGTGCCAGCAGCTTGCGGGCATTAACCGGGGAGCTGTTTTTT	CASSLRALTGELFF	many	TRBV5-5	TRBJ2-2	NA
TGTGCCAGCAGCTTAGGGGGTCTACTCGAGGGCAATGAGCAGTTCTTC	CASSLGGLLEGNEQFF	NA	TRBV11-2	TRBJ2-1	NA
TGCGCCAGCAGCTTGGAACTAGCGGGAGTCAATGAGCAGTTCTTC	CASSLELAGVNEQFF	few	TRBV5-1	TRBJ2-1	TRBD2
TGTGCCAGCAGCTTAGGGACTCACCAGCCCCAGCATTTT	CASSLGTHQPQHF	many	TRBV7-2	TRBJ1-5	NA
TGTGCCAGCAGTCGGGACCAAGAGACCCAGTACTTC	CASSRDQETQYF	many	TRBV6-5	TRBJ2-5	NA
TGTGCCAGTAGTATAGAACGGGGAGCTAAGAGCACAGATACGCAGTATTTT	CASSIERGAKSTDTQYF	NA	TRBV19	TRBJ2-3	NA
TGTGCCAGCACCAATAGCGGGAGGAGTGACAATGAGCAGTTCTTC	CASTNSGRSDNEQFF	many	TRBV7-2	TRBJ2-1	TRBD2
TGTGCCAGCAGCTTAGAAGGTAGCGGGGGGGGAGATACGCAGTATTTT	CASSLEGSGGGDTQYF	NA	TRBV7-2	TRBJ2-3	TRBD2
TGTGCCAGCAGCCCCAGGACTAGCGGTCGTCTCTACAATGAGCAGTTCTTC	CASSPRTSGRLYNEQFF	NA	TRBV7-9	TRBJ2-1	TRBD2
TGCAGTGCTAGAGATCTAGGGGATGAGCAGTTCTTC	CSARDLGDEQFF	few	TRBV20-1	TRBJ2-1	NA
TGTGCCAGCAGTTACTCGGGCCCCAACTCCTACAATGAGCAGTTCTTC	CASSYSGPNSYNEQFF	NA	TRBV6-5	TRBJ2-1	NA
TGCAGCGCCGGTGTCTCCTACGAGCAGTACTTC	CSAGVSYEQYF	many	TRBV29-1	TRBJ2-7	NA
TGCGCCAGCAGCTTGGAAGCGAATGAGCAGTTCTTC	CASSLEANEQFF	many	TRBV5-1	TRBJ2-1	NA
TGCGCCAGCAGCTTGGCCGGCATGAACACTGAAGCTTTCTTT	CASSLAGMNTEAFF	many	TRBV5-1	TRBJ1-1	NA
TGCGCCAGCAGTCAGAGGGGCTGGAACAATGAGCAGTTCTTC	CASSQRGWNNEQFF	few	TRBV23-1	TRBJ2-1	NA
TGTGCCAGCAAAGCGGCGAGAAACACTGAAGCTTTCTTT	CASKAARNTEAFF	few	TRBV2	TRBJ1-1	NA
TGTGCCAGCAGGCCCCGACTAGCATGGGCGACACCCGGGGAGCTGTTTTTT	CASRPRLAWATPGELFF	few	TRBV2	TRBJ2-2	TRBD2
TGTGCCACCAGTCCCAACAGGGGGGGCTACAATGAGCAGTTCTTC	CATSPNRGGYNEQFF	many	TRBV24-1	TRBJ2-1	NA
TGTGCCAGCAGTTTAGGTGGCCTCAATGAAAAACTGTTTTTT	CASSLGGLNEKLFF	NA	TRBV12-3/TRBV12-4	TRBJ1-4	NA
TGTGCCACCAGCAGAGCATCCAGTGCACAAGATACGCAGTATTTT	CATSRASSAQDTQYF	NA	TRBV15	TRBJ2-3	NA
TGCAGTGTAATCGGGGGGGAAGATACGCAGTATTTT	CSVIGGEDTQYF	NA	TRBV20-1	TRBJ2-3	TRBD2
TGTGCCTCCTCGGGACAGTCTTACAATGAGCAGTTCTTC	CASSGQSYNEQFF	few	TRBV30	TRBJ2-1	TRBD1
TGCGCCAGCAGTATCAGGGGGCTTGTAGCCAACGTCCTGACTTTC	CASSIRGLVANVLTF	NA	TRBV5-1	TRBJ2-6	TRBD1
TGCGCCAGCAGCTTGCGGACTAGCGAAGAAGGGACCCAGTACTTC	CASSLRTSEEGTQYF	many	TRBV5-1	TRBJ2-5	TRBD2
TGTGCCACCAGCAGATCACCGACAGGACCCAATGAGCAGTTCTTC	CATSRSPTGPNEQFF	NA	TRBV15	TRBJ2-1	NA
TGTGCCATCAGTTATGGACAGGGTGGCACCGGGGAGCTGTTTTTT	CAISYGQGGTGELFF	few	TRBV10-3	TRBJ2-2	TRBD1
TGCAGTGCTAGGGTACAACTCATGTCCCGGGACAGGTCTATGTGGGTGCAAGAGACCCAGTACTTC	CSARVQLMSRDRSMWVQETQYF	NA	TRBV20-1	TRBJ2-5	TRBD1
TGTGCCAGTAGCGGAATCGGGGTCGGCAATGAGCAGTTCTTC	CASSGIGVGNEQFF	many	TRBV19	TRBJ2-1	NA
TGTGCCAGCAGTACGCCGGGACGGGGAAACAATCAGCCCCAGCATTTT	CASSTPGRGNNQPQHF	NA	TRBV28	TRBJ1-5	NA
TGTGCCAGCAGTCCCTGGACAGGGAGTATATACGAGCAGTACTTC	CASSPWTGSIYEQYF	many	TRBV28	TRBJ2-7	TRBD1
TGTGCCAGCTCTTATGGCAGATACACCGGGGAGCTGTTTTTT	CASSYGRYTGELFF	NA	TRBV18	TRBJ2-2	NA
TGTGCCAGCAGCTTACAGAACGGAGATACGCAGTATTTT	CASSLQNGDTQYF	many	TRBV7-2	TRBJ2-3	NA
TGTGCCAGTAGCTCAGGGGGCTGGGAGACCCAGTACTTC	CASSSGGWETQYF	NA	TRBV19	TRBJ2-5	TRBD1
TGTGCCAGCTCGCGAGGACAGGGGGAGACCCAGTACTTC	CASSRGQGETQYF	NA	TRBV18	TRBJ2-5	TRBD1
TGTGCCAGCAGCTTGGGGACCGGGACTAGCGGGAGTCCGTACTTC	CASSLGTGTSGSPYF	many	TRBV7-9	TRBJ2-7	TRBD2
TGCGCCAGCAGCTTGGTGGCGGGAGTGGACAATGAGCAGTTCTTC	CASSLVAGVDNEQFF	few	TRBV5-1	TRBJ2-1	TRBD2
TGTGCCAGCAGCTTAGGTGGTAGCTATAATTCACCCCTCCACTTT	CASSLGGSYNSPLHF	few	TRBV7-9	TRBJ1-6	NA
TGCAGTGCTAGAGATCCCCGCGCCCCCGGGACAGGGGTTCGTAGCGAGCAGTACTTC	CSARDPRAPGTGVRSEQYF	NA	TRBV20-1	TRBJ2-7	TRBD1
TGTGCCAGCAATCTTTTGGGGTACTACGAGCAGTACTTC	CASNLLGYYEQYF	NA	TRBV28	TRBJ2-7	NA